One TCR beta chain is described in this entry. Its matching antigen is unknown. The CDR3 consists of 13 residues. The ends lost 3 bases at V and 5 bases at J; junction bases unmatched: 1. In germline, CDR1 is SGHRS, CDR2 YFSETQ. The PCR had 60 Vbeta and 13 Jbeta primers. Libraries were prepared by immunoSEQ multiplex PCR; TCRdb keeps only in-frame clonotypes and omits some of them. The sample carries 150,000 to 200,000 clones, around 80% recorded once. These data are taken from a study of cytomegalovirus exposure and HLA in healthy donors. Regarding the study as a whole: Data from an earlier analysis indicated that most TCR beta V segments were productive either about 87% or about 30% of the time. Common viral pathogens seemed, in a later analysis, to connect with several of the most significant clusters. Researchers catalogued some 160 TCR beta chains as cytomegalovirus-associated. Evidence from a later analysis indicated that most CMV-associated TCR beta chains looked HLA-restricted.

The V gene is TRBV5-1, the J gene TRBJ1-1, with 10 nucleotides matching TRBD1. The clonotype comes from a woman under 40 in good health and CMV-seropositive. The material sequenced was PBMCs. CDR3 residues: CASSWDRGTEAFF. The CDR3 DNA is TGCGCCAGCAGCTGGGACAGGGGAACTGAAGCTTTCTTT.